One sample yielded the 20 T cell receptor beta chains listed below, sequenced in a study of technical replicates of blood from several donors. Assay used: immunoSEQ multiplex PCR; TCRdb lists only in-frame clones, some missing. Of around 79,000 clones in the sample, 90% to 95% were seen once. Sequencing was performed on T cells isolated from PBMCs. The receptors were sampled from a human donor in good health.

The rearrangement links TRBV10-3 to TRBJ1-5; D may be TRBD1 (5 bases). The germline gives CDR1 ENHRY, CDR2 SYGVKD. This CDR3 is built from 13 residues. Trimming removed 2 bases at V and 5 bases at J, with 7 bases between. The CDR3 region is CAISEGGDQPQHF. DNA of the CDR3: TGTGCCATCAGTGAGGGGGGGGATCAGCCCCAGCATTTT.

The chain employs TRBV2 and TRBJ2-3; 15 bases fit TRBD2. The CDR3 has 17 amino acids. Germline CDR1 SNHLY, CDR2 FYNNEI. Trimming cost V 7 bases and J 3 bases; bases outside gene matches: 8. CDR3 nucleotides: TGTGCCAGCACTGGGACTAGCGGGAGGAGAAGTACAGATACGCAGTATTTT. Translation: CASTGTSGRRSTDTQYF.

To note about this clone: This same CDR3 is encoded by further DNA sequences in the sample. The chain combines TRBV6-1 with TRBJ1-1; D is unclear. V gave up 7 bases and J gave up 11 bases, with 20 bases separating them. Germline CDR1 is MNHNS and CDR2 is SASEGT. This CDR3 has 13 amino acids. The CDR3 loop reads CASTVWAPREAFF. CDR3 in DNA: TGTGCCAGCACGGTCTGGGCGCCGCGGGAGGCTTTCTTT.

The chain links TRBV18 to TRBJ2-7, with 8 bases lining up with TRBD1. V was pared by 3 bases and J by 2 bases, with 3 bases of the junction left unmatched. The germline V gene has CDR1 KGHSH and CDR2 LQKENI. CDR3 length equals 14 residues. The CDR3 DNA sequence: TGTGCCAGCTCACCTACAGGGGGAACCTACGAGCAGTACTTC. This gives the protein CASSPTGGTYEQYF.

The chain couples TRBV2 to TRBJ1-6, with D possibly being TRBD1 (6 bases). The CDR3 covers 14 residues. CDR1 is SNHLY, CDR2 FYNNEI, per germline. V dropped 7 bases and J dropped 8 bases, with 15 bases sitting between them. The CDR3 protein is CASKNRDTYSPLHF. DNA of the CDR3: TGTGCCAGCAAAAATCGGGACACCTATTCACCCCTCCACTTT. The whole variable domain, remainder taken from reference TRBV2 and TRBJ1-6, is EPEVTQTPSHQVTQMGQEVILRCVPISNHLYFYWYRQILGQKVEFLVSFYNNEISEKSEIFDDQFSVERPDGSNFTLKIRSTKLEDSAMYFCASKNRDTYSPLHFGNGTRLTVT.

The genes are TRBV6-6 and TRBJ1-2; D unclear. The CDR3 extends over 16 amino acids. Looked up from germline, CDR1 is MNHNY and CDR2 is SVGAGI (reference sequence). V lost 2 bases and J lost 5, with 18 bases in between. CDR3 bases: TGTGCCAGCAGTTACCTGGGGAAGGGAGACGAGTATGGCTACACCTTC. It codes for CASSYLGKGDEYGYTF.

This clone has only a few counts. This chain uses TRBV14 with TRBJ1-3; D is undetermined. The V gene's germline CDR1 is SGHDN and CDR2 FVKESK. Trimming removed 6 bases at V and 2 bases at J, with 11 bases between. The CDR3 is 14 residues long. The CDR3 loop reads CASSWSGTGNTIYF. In nucleotides, the CDR3 is TGTGCCAGCAGTTGGTCCGGGACTGGAAACACCATATATTTT.

This CDR3 reads CASSSLEGVRPGQFF. The CDR3 region has the DNA TGTGCCAGCAGTTCCCTAGAGGGGGTGAGGCCGGGGCAGTTCTTC. V and J are TRBV28 and TRBJ2-1, with D possibly TRBD1 on 6 matching bases. Germline V gene data show CDR1 as MDHEN and CDR2 as SYDVKM. This CDR3 is 15 amino acids long. Trimming took 4 bases from V and 12 from J, leaving 22 bases between them. Filled out from reference TRBV28 and TRBJ2-1, the complete variable domain reads DVKVTQSSRYLVKRTGEKVFLECVQDMDHENMFWYRQDPGLGLRLIYFSYDVKMKEKGDIPEGYSVSREKKERFSLILESASTNQTSMYLCASSSLEGVRPGQFFGPGTRLTVL.

The chain couples TRBV5-4 to TRBJ2-1; D is perhaps TRBD2 (5 bases). Between the trimmed V and J ends, which lost 2 bases and 8 bases, there was a span of 5 bases. Per germline, CDR1 SGHNT and CDR2 YYREEE (reference sequence). The CDR3 loop spans 11 amino acids. CDR3 protein: CASSLADEQFF. The CDR3 nucleotides read TGTGCCAGCAGCTTAGCGGATGAGCAGTTCTTC.

The chain is built from TRBV6-5 and TRBJ2-1, with 7 bases matching TRBD2. Germline values: CDR1 MNHEY, CDR2 SVGAGI. This CDR3 contains 16 residues. V was pared by 2 bases and J by 1 base, with 5 bases of the junction left unmatched. The CDR3 protein is CASSYPGLTSYNEQFF. The CDR3 nucleotides read TGTGCCAGCAGTTACCCGGGACTAACTTCCTACAATGAGCAGTTCTTC.

The J gene is TRBJ2-3, the V gene TRBV10-3; possibly TRBD1 for D (5 bases). Germline lookup yields CDR1 ENHRY and CDR2 SYGVKD. The CDR3 runs to 14 residues. Trimming cost V 2 bases and J 7 bases, with 13 bases left between them. CDR3 loop: CAISEDRPRNTQYF. CDR3 coding DNA: TGTGCCATCAGTGAGGACAGACCTCGCAATACGCAGTATTTT.

The rearrangement joins TRBV7-6 to TRBJ2-5, with TRBD1 matching 9 bases. V trimming: 5 bases; J trimming: 6 bases; junction bases outside the gene matches: 7. The CDR3 is 14 residues long. Germline CDR1 reads SGHVS; CDR2 reads FNYEAQ. The CDR3 protein is CASSLSGTGKTQYF. CDR3 bases: TGTGCCAGCAGCCTATCCGGGACAGGGAAGACCCAGTACTTC.

The V gene is TRBV9, the J gene TRBJ1-6, with 7 bases matching TRBD1. The CDR3 loop spans 15 amino acids. Germline V gene lookup returns CDR1 SGDLS and CDR2 YYNGEE. The ends lost 6 bases at V and 10 bases at J; junction bases unmatched: 13. This CDR3 is CASTDTDREDSPLHF. The CDR3 DNA reads as TGTGCCAGCACCGACACCGACAGGGAAGACTCACCCCTCCACTTT.

This chain uses TRBV19 with TRBJ2-6, with D perhaps TRBD1 (5 bases). V lost 6 bases, J lost 1 base, and 10 bases lay in between. From germline, CDR1 is LNHDA and CDR2 SQIVND (reference sequence). The CDR3 has 15 amino acids. The CDR3 DNA reads TGTGCCAGTAGGATAAAGGGGTCTGGGGCCAACGTCCTGACTTTC. It encodes CASRIKGSGANVLTF.

CDR3 sequence: CASSRTGGNTDTQYF. For the CDR3, the DNA is TGTGCCAGCAGCCGGACAGGGGGCAACACAGATACGCAGTATTTT. The chain recombines TRBV6-4 with TRBJ2-3; 11 bases map to TRBD1. Germline V gene data show CDR1 as MRHNA and CDR2 as SNTAGT. V lost 6 bases to trimming and J lost 2 bases; unmatched junction nucleotides: 4. The CDR3 runs to 15 residues.

The rearrangement joins TRBV10-3 to TRBJ2-5; tentative D call: TRBD1 (5 bases). The CDR3 totals 14 residues. V was shortened by 8 bases and J by 2 bases, with 15 bases between the two germline ends. CDR1 is ENHRY and CDR2 is SYGVKD in the germline V gene. The CDR3 spells CAIGPAGNQETQYF. The CDR3 bases are TGTGCCATCGGCCCGGCAGGGAATCAAGAGACCCAGTACTTC.

The V and J genes are TRBV6-5 and TRBJ1-1, with D possibly TRBD1 on 5 matching bases. CDR3 length: 15 amino acids. Per germline, CDR1 MNHEY and CDR2 SVGAGI. V dropped 8 bases and J dropped 4 bases, with 20 bases sitting between them. The CDR3 loop is CASGWQESGGTEAFF. In DNA, the CDR3 is TGTGCCAGCGGTTGGCAGGAAAGCGGGGGCACTGAAGCTTTCTTT.

The rearrangement uses TRBV7-9 and TRBJ1-2; tentative D call: TRBD1 (5 bases). The V gene lost 5 bases and the J gene lost 1 base, with 8 bases spanning the gap. The CDR3 is made up of 13 amino acids. The germline CDR1 and CDR2 sequences are SEHNR and FQNEAQ (reference sequence). The CDR3 is CASSGAFNYGYTF. Here the CDR3 DNA reads TGTGCCAGCAGCGGGGCCTTTAACTATGGCTACACCTTC.

The chain employs TRBV6-5 and TRBJ2-3, with 8 bases identical to TRBD1. CDR1 MNHEY and CDR2 SVGAGI come from the germline V gene. The CDR3 has 16 amino acids. The V segment lost 3 bases and the J segment 6 bases; nucleotides outside the gene matches: 11. The CDR3 coding sequence is TGTGCCAGCAGTTATCGATCAGGGGGCGCGGGGGATACGCAGTATTTT. Its translation is CASSYRSGGAGDTQYF.

V is TRBV11-2 and J is TRBJ2-5; D may be TRBD1 (6 bases). The germline V gene has CDR1 SGHAT and CDR2 FQNNGV. The CDR3 consists of 13 residues. Trimming left V 2 bases short and J 7 bases short, with 11 bases between. For the CDR3, the DNA is TGTGCCAGCAGCTTAAACAGGGTCGGGACCCAGTACTTC. This codes for CASSLNRVGTQYF. Based on the CDR3 plus reference TRBV11-2 and TRBJ2-5, the full variable domain is EAGVAQSPRYKIIEKRQSVAFWCNPISGHATLYWYQQILGQGPKLLIQFQNNGVVDDSQLPKDRFSAERLKGVDSTLKIQPAKLEDSAVYLCASSLNRVGTQYFGPGTRLLVL.